This passage covers 30 T cell receptor beta chains from one sample sequenced in a study of cytotoxic CD8 clonotypes in ibrutinib-treated CLL. Here immunoSEQ multiplex PCR was the method, and the copy in TCRdb shows in-frame clones only, minus some. This table has around 250,000 clones, roughly 70% appearing once. The source material was PBMCs, sampled after 24 months of ibrutinib treatment. The receptors shown here come from a human donor with chronic lymphocytic leukemia.

The chain links TRBV7-2 to TRBJ2-6; D unresolved. The V and J ends lost 6 bases and 2 bases respectively, with 8 bases between them. CDR3 length equals 14 residues. CDR1 is SGHTA and CDR2 is FQGNSA in the germline V gene. This CDR3 reads CASSQVTGANVLTF. DNA for the CDR3: TGTGCCAGCAGTCAGGTGACTGGGGCCAACGTCCTGACTTTC.

This clone came up a few times. DNA for the CDR3: TGCGCCAGCAGCTTGTCAGGGGAGACCCAGTACTTC. Residues: CASSLSGETQYF. This sequence joins TRBV5-1 and TRBJ2-5; D is possibly TRBD1 (5 bases). The CDR3 contains 12 residues. Germline CDR1 reads SGHRS; CDR2 reads YFSETQ. V lost 1 base to trimming and J lost 5 bases, with 6 bases between them. The whole variable domain, filled in from reference TRBV5-1 and TRBJ2-5, reads KAGVTQTPRYLIKTRGQQVTLSCSPISGHRSVSWYQQTPGQGLQFLFEYFSETQRNKGNFPGRFSGRQFSNSRSEMNVSTLELGDSALYLCASSLSGETQYFGPGTRLLVL.

The chain couples TRBV7-2 to TRBJ2-7; 7 nucleotides agree with TRBD2. In germline, CDR1 is SGHTA, CDR2 FQGNSA. The length of the CDR3 is 11 residues. V was clipped by 5 bases and J by 13 bases; unmatched bases: 8. The CDR3 region has the DNA TGTGCCAGCAGCCTAAGGAGCGGGATTTACTTC. Protein sequence: CASSLRSGIYF.

Only a few counts were recorded for this clone. The sample holds other DNA sequences that translate to the same CDR3. The rearrangement uses TRBV5-1 and TRBJ1-1; possible D gene TRBD1, 6 bases. V gave up 0 bases and J gave up 1 base, with 10 bases separating them. This CDR3 contains 15 residues. CDR1 is SGHRS and CDR2 is YFSETQ in the germline V gene. This chain's CDR3 is CASSLAQGPNTEAFF. Here the CDR3 DNA reads TGCGCCAGCAGCTTGGCACAGGGCCCGAACACTGAAGCTTTCTTT.

The rearrangement links TRBV19 to TRBJ2-3; 8 nucleotides line up with TRBD2. The J segment lost 2 bases and the V segment lost 2 bases, leaving 9 bases of the junction unmatched. The germline CDR1 and CDR2 sequences are LNHDA and SQIVND (reference sequence). CDR3 length: 17 amino acids. The CDR3 sequence is CASSITTSETHTDTQYF. CDR3 nucleotides: TGTGCCAGTAGTATAACGACTAGCGAAACTCACACAGATACGCAGTATTTT. The full variable domain, with the rest looked up from reference TRBV19 and TRBJ2-3, is DGGITQSPKYLFRKEGQNVTLSCEQNLNHDAMYWYRQDPGQGLRLIYYSQIVNDFQKGDIAEGYSVSREKKESFPLTVTSAQKNPTAFYLCASSITTSETHTDTQYFGPGTRLTVL.

This clone occurred a few times. The V gene is TRBV5-8, the J gene TRBJ2-7, with D possibly TRBD1 on 5 matching bases. The CDR3 is made up of 14 amino acids. V dropped 0 bases and J dropped 6 bases, with 13 bases sitting between them. Per germline, CDR1 SGHTS and CDR2 YDEGEE. The CDR3 DNA sequence: TGTGCCAGCAGCTTGGTTGGGGCTAGAGGCGAGCAGTACTTC. Translation gives CASSLVGARGEQYF.

This chain uses TRBV19 with TRBJ2-3; the D is unclear. V shed 7 bases and J shed 2 bases, with 13 bases lying between them. The germline CDR1 and CDR2 sequences are LNHDA and SQIVND (reference sequence). CDR3 size: 14 residues. The DNA of the CDR3 is TGTGCCAGTACGACGACATCTCACACAGATACGCAGTATTTT. As protein: CASTTTSHTDTQYF.

The chain employs TRBV7-2 and TRBJ2-5; tentative D call: TRBD1 (6 bases). Germline V gene sequence: CDR1 SGHTA, CDR2 FQGNSA. Trimming removed 5 bases from V and 4 bases from J, with 23 bases in between. The CDR3 spans 17 residues. This CDR3 reads CASSQHTGSVVGETQYF. The CDR3 nucleotides read TGTGCCAGCAGCCAACATACAGGGTCTGTTGTGGGAGAGACCCAGTACTTC.

The CDR3 sequence is CASSFPQGAHTEAFF. In nucleotides, the CDR3 is TGTGCCAGCAGCTTTCCTCAGGGGGCACACACTGAAGCTTTCTTT. This chain connects TRBV7-2 to TRBJ1-1; 8 nucleotides match TRBD1. Germline V lookup: CDR1 SGHTA, CDR2 FQGNSA. V lost 3 bases, J lost 3 bases, and 6 bases stayed unmatched. The CDR3 covers 15 residues.

This sequence joins TRBV7-2 and TRBJ1-5, with 11 bases identical to TRBD1. J was trimmed by 5 bases and V by 5 bases; bases with no gene match: 5. CDR1 SGHTA and CDR2 FQGNSA come from the germline V gene. The CDR3 covers 15 residues. The CDR3 region has the DNA TGTGCCAGCAGCACAAGGACAGGGGGCCATCAGCCCCAGCATTTT. Amino acid sequence: CASSTRTGGHQPQHF.

This rearrangement joins TRBV7-8 to TRBJ2-1, with 10 bases aligning to TRBD2. CDR1 is SGHVS and CDR2 is FQNEAQ in the germline V gene. V lost 3 bases to trimming and J lost 2 bases; unmatched junction nucleotides: 1. The CDR3 loop spans 15 amino acids. CDR3: CASSFLAGAYNEQFF. CDR3 DNA sequence: TGTGCCAGCAGCTTCCTAGCGGGGGCCTACAATGAGCAGTTCTTC.

V usage is TRBV6-1 and J usage is TRBJ1-2; D is possibly TRBD1 (5 bases). V lost 4 bases and J 2 bases, leaving 14 bases between the germline ends. Germline-derived CDR1 and CDR2 are MNHNS and SASEGT. This CDR3 spans 15 amino acids. The CDR3 DNA sequence: TGTGCCAGCAGTGGATGGGACGGCAGGAACTATGGCTACACCTTC. Translating it yields CASSGWDGRNYGYTF.

This rearrangement joins TRBV30 to TRBJ1-1; no definite D call. In germline, CDR1 is GTSNPN, CDR2 SVGIG (reference sequence). The CDR3 is made up of 13 amino acids. The germline V and J ends were trimmed by 8 bases and 7 bases, with 20 bases remaining between them. The DNA for the CDR3 is TGTGCCCAATGGAGGTTGGGCCTCTATGAAGCTTTCTTT. Translated: CAQWRLGLYEAFF.

The chain carries TRBV19 and TRBJ2-7; TRBD1 matches at 9 bases. This CDR3 region has 15 residues. The V gene end was trimmed by 3 bases and the J gene end by 2 bases; junction bases not matched to a gene: 5. The germline CDR1 and CDR2 sequences are LNHDA and SQIVND (reference sequence). In DNA, the CDR3 is TGTGCCAGTAGTATTAACAGGGGGCCCACCTACGAGCAGTACTTC. This gives the protein CASSINRGPTYEQYF. Full variable domain (remainder filled in from reference TRBV19 and TRBJ2-7): DGGITQSPKYLFRKEGQNVTLSCEQNLNHDAMYWYRQDPGQGLRLIYYSQIVNDFQKGDIAEGYSVSREKKESFPLTVTSAQKNPTAFYLCASSINRGPTYEQYFGPGTRLTVT.

The chain recombines TRBV14 with TRBJ2-1; D possibly corresponds to TRBD1 (5 bases). V shed 1 base and J shed 7 bases, with 14 bases lying between them. CDR3 length equals 15 residues. Germline values: CDR1 SGHDN, CDR2 FVKESK. CDR3 sequence reads: CASSQGGVSGNEQFF. CDR3 in DNA: TGTGCCAGCAGCCAAGGGGGCGTAAGTGGGAATGAGCAGTTCTTC.

The genes are TRBV6-1 and TRBJ1-4; a weak D match, TRBD1 (6 bases). V lost 7 bases, J lost 4 bases, and 13 bases lay in between. CDR1 and CDR2 from the germline V gene are MNHNS and SASEGT. CDR3 size: 14 residues. The CDR3 protein is CASNPGHGNEKLFF. DNA for the CDR3: TGTGCCAGCAACCCGGGACACGGTAATGAAAAACTGTTTTTT.

The table lists this clone with a few counts. The chain carries TRBV27 and TRBJ2-6; D remains unclear. Between the trimmed V and J ends, which lost 6 bases and 0 bases, there was a span of 9 bases. Germline CDR1 is MNHEY and CDR2 is SMNVEV (reference sequence). This CDR3 spans 15 amino acids. DNA of the CDR3: TGTGCCAGCAGAACTTCACTCTCTGGGGCCAACGTCCTGACTTTC. It translates to CASRTSLSGANVLTF.

The CDR3 DNA reads TGTGCCAGTAGTATAGGACAGGGTGAAGCTTTCTTT. This sequence encodes CASSIGQGEAFF. The chain combines TRBV19 with TRBJ1-1; 7 bases match TRBD1. The germline CDR1 and CDR2 sequences are LNHDA and SQIVND (reference sequence). Trimming at V came to 1 base and at J to 7 bases, leaving 0 bases not matched to a gene. There are 12 residues in the CDR3.

Comment on this clone: This same CDR3 is encoded by further DNA sequences in the sample. This chain's CDR3 is CASSVGGGAYEQYF. CDR3 in DNA: TGTGCCAGCAGCGTAGGCGGGGGAGCCTACGAGCAGTACTTC. The chain couples TRBV9 to TRBJ2-7; 7 bases are a match to TRBD2. After removal of 0 bases from V and 2 bases from J, the junction contained 2 bases not matched to a gene. The CDR3 runs to 14 residues. The germline V gene has CDR1 SGDLS and CDR2 YYNGEE.

The chain carries TRBV6-5 and TRBJ2-5; 9 bases line up with TRBD2. This CDR3 is built from 15 residues. Germline-derived CDR1 and CDR2 are MNHEY and SVGAGI. The V and J ends lost 8 bases and 0 bases, in that order; junction bases with no gene match: 7. CDR3 in amino acids: CASRASGTYQETQYF. The CDR3 DNA follows: TGTGCCAGCCGGGCTAGCGGGACGTACCAAGAGACCCAGTACTTC.

This clone turned up a few times. Distinct nucleotide sequences in the sample also encode this CDR3. This rearrangement joins TRBV27 to TRBJ2-5; 7 positions agree with TRBD2. V trimming: 4 bases; J trimming: 4 bases; junction bases outside the gene matches: 9. This CDR3 comprises 15 residues. Per germline, CDR1 MNHEY and CDR2 SMNVEV (reference sequence). For the CDR3, the DNA is TGTGCCAGCAGTTGGGGCGGGAGAGGGGTAGAGACCCAGTACTTC. This gives the protein CASSWGGRGVETQYF.

The chain has TRBV11-1 and TRBJ1-1; no firm D call. Germline CDR1 and CDR2: SGHAT and FQDESV (reference sequence). The V and J ends lost 1 base and 1 base respectively, with 7 bases between them. The CDR3 consists of 14 residues. The CDR3 reads CASSLGAGNTEAFF. The DNA of the CDR3 is TGTGCCAGCAGCTTAGGGGCCGGGAACACTGAAGCTTTCTTT.

The chain links TRBV28 to TRBJ2-5, with D tentatively TRBD2 (5 bases). Germline loops: CDR1 MDHEN, CDR2 SYDVKM. The CDR3 is 14 residues long. Trimming removed 3 bases from V and 2 bases from J, with 10 bases in between. Written as DNA, the CDR3 is TGTGCCAGCAGTTTGAGAGGGATACAAGAGACCCAGTACTTC. Residues: CASSLRGIQETQYF.

The V and J genes are TRBV4-2 and TRBJ2-3; D might be TRBD1 or TRBD2, each matching 6 bases. V lost 5 bases and J 2 bases, leaving 17 bases between the germline ends. The CDR3 totals 16 residues. Per germline, CDR1 LGHNA and CDR2 YNFKEQ. Here the CDR3 reads CASSSGPGGDTDTQYF. CDR3 nucleotides: TGTGCCAGCAGCTCTGGGCCCGGGGGCGACACAGATACGCAGTATTTT.

The V gene is TRBV13, the J gene TRBJ2-7; TRBD2 matches 7 bases. This CDR3 contains 14 residues. J lost 2 bases, V lost 2 bases, and 3 bases had no gene match. Germline CDR1 and CDR2: PRHDT and FYEKMQ (reference sequence). CDR3 amino acids: CASSLLAGPYEQYF. DNA of the CDR3: TGTGCCAGCAGCTTATTAGCGGGCCCCTACGAGCAGTACTTC.

This CDR3 is CASSLDGSSTDTQYF. The CDR3 bases are TGCGCCAGCAGCTTGGACGGGAGTAGCACAGATACGCAGTATTTT. V is TRBV5-1 and J is TRBJ2-3, with TRBD2 as a possible D gene (6 bases). CDR3 length equals 15 residues. The germline V gene has CDR1 SGHRS and CDR2 YFSETQ. V gave up 0 bases and J gave up 0 bases, with 8 bases separating them.

V gene TRBV29-1 combines with J gene TRBJ2-5; 7 bases are shared with TRBD2. Trimming took 7 bases from V and 1 from J; bases not matched to a gene: 12. The CDR3 covers 15 residues. Germline CDR1 is SQVTM and CDR2 is ANQGSEA. This CDR3 reads CSGSLAGLSQETQYF. As DNA, the CDR3 is TGCAGCGGGTCATTAGCGGGTTTGTCCCAAGAGACCCAGTACTTC.

V and J are TRBV5-1 and TRBJ2-1, with 9 bases lining up with TRBD2. With 4 bases clipped from V and 2 bases from J, the junction kept 7 bases outside the gene matches. The CDR3 length is 16 residues. Germline CDR1 SGHRS, CDR2 YFSETQ. The CDR3 sequence: CASSQTGLATYNEQFF. As DNA, the CDR3 is TGCGCCAGCAGCCAGACGGGACTAGCAACCTACAATGAGCAGTTCTTC.

This clone came up once. The chain links TRBV27 to TRBJ2-7, with TRBD2 matching 7 bases. The CDR3 has 13 amino acids. Germline V gene sequence: CDR1 MNHEY, CDR2 SMNVEV (reference sequence). Trimming took 0 bases from V and 7 from J; bases not matched to a gene: 3. Here the CDR3 reads CASSLSRAGEQYF. The CDR3 nucleotides read TGTGCCAGCAGTTTATCCCGAGCGGGAGAGCAGTACTTC.

The chain is built from TRBV10-1 and TRBJ1-2; D not certain. V shed 3 bases and J shed 5 bases, with 19 bases lying between them. The CDR3 spans 16 residues. Germline V lookup: CDR1 WNHNN, CDR2 SYGVQD (reference sequence). The CDR3 region is CASSDERTGLTYGYTF. CDR3 nucleotide sequence: TGCGCCAGCAGTGATGAGAGGACCGGACTAACTTATGGCTACACCTTC.